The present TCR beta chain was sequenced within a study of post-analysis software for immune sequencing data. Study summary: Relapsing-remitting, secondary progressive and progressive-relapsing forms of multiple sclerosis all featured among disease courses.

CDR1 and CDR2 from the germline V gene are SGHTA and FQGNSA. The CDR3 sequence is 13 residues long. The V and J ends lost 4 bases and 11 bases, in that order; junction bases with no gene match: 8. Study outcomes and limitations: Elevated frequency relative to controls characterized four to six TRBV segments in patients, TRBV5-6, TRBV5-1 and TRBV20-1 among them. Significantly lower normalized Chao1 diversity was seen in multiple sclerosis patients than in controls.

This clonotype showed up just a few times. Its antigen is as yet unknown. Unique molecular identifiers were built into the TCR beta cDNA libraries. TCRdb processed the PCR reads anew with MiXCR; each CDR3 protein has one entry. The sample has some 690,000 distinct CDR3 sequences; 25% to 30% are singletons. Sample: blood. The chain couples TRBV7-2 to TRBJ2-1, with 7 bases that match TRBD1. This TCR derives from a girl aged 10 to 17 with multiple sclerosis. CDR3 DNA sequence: TGTGCCAGCAGCTCCTTGGGACAGAAAAAGCAGTTCTTC. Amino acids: CASSSLGQKKQFF.